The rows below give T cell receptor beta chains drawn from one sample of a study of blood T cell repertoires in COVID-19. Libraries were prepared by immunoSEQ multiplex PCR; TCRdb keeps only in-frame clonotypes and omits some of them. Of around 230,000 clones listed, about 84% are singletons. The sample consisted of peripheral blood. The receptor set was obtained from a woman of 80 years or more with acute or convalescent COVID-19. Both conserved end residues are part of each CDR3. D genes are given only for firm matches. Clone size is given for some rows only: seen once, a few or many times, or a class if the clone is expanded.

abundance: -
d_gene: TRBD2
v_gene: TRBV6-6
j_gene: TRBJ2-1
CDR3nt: TGTGCCAGCAGTCCCTTTTTGGGGCGGGAGGTCTATGAGCAGTTCTTC
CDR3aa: CASSPFLGREVYEQFF

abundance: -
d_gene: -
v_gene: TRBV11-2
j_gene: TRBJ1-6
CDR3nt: TGTGCCAGCACCTCTACCCGAGAAAATTCACCCCTCCACTTT
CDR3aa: CASTSTRENSPLHF

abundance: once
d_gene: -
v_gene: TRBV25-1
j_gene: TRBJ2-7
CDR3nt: TGTGCCAGCAGCCGGTGGGGACTCCACGAGCAGTACTTC
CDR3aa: CASSRWGLHEQYF

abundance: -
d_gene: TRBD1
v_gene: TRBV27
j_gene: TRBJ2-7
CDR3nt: TGTGCCAGCAGCCTAACAGGGGGTTCCTCGTACGAGCAGTACTTC
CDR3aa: CASSLTGGSSYEQYF

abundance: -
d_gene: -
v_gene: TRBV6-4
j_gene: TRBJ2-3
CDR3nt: TGTGCCAGCAGTGATATGGGACTTCTCACAGATACGCAGTATTTT
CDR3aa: CASSDMGLLTDTQYF

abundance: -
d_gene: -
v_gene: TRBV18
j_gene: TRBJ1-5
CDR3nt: TGTGCCAGCTCACCCCAGGGACATAGCAATCAGCCCCAGCATTTT
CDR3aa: CASSPQGHSNQPQHF

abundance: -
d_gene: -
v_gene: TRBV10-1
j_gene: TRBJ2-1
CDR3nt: TGCGCCAGCGCGTGGGGCAGGATCAATGAGCAGTTCTTC
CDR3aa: CASAWGRINEQFF

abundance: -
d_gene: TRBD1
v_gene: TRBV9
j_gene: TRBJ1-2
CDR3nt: TGTGCCAGCAGCCCTGGGACAGAGGGTCGGTTTAGCTATGGCTACACCTTC
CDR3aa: CASSPGTEGRFSYGYTF

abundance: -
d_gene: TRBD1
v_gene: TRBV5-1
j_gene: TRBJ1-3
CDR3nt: TGCGCCAGCAGCGTGCCTTGGGACAGCGTCTCTGGAAACACCATATATTTT
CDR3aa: CASSVPWDSVSGNTIYF

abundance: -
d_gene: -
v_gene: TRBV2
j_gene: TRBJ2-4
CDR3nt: TGTGCCAGCAGTGTAGGGGGAGTTGCCAAAAACATTCAGTACTTC
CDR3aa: CASSVGGVAKNIQYF

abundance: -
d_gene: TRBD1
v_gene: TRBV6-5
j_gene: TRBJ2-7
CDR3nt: TGTGCCAGCAGCCGCGACAGGGGCGGGTACGAGCAGTACTTC
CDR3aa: CASSRDRGGYEQYF

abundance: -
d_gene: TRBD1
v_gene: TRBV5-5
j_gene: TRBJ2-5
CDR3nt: TGTGCCAGCACCTGGGGGACAGCAAGGGAGACCCAGTACTTC
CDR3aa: CASTWGTARETQYF

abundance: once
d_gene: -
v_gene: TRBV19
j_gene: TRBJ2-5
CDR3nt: TGTGCCAGTAGTATAGTCAGGGGGGTAGAGACCCAGTACTTC
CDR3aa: CASSIVRGVETQYF

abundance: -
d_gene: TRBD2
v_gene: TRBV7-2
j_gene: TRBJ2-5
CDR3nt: TGTGCCAGCAGCCAGGTCGGGGGGCAAGAGACCCAGTACTTC
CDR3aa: CASSQVGGQETQYF

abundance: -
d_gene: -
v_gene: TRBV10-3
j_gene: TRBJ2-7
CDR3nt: TGTGCCATCAGTGAGCGCGGGGACCTCCTCGAGCAGTACTTC
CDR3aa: CAISERGDLLEQYF

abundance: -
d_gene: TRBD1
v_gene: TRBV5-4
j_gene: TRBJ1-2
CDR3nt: TGTGCCAGCACCGCGGACAGGGTGGGCTATGGCTACACCTTC
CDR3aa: CASTADRVGYGYTF

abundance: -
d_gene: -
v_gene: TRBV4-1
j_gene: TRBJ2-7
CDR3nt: TGCGCCAGCAGCCGCGTCCCTCCCTACGAGCAGTACTTC
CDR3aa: CASSRVPPYEQYF

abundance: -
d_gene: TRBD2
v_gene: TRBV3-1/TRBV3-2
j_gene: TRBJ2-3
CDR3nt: TGTGCCAGCAGCCCGGGGCGTCTACTAGCGGGGGCCACAGATACGCAGTATTTT
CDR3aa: CASSPGRLLAGATDTQYF

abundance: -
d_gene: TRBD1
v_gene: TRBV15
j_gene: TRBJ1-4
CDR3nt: TGTGCCACAAGCGGGCCGGGACAGATAAATGAAAAACTGTTTTTT
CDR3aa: CATSGPGQINEKLFF

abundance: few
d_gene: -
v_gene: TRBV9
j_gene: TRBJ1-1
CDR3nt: TGTGCCAGCAGCGTACTAGAGAACACTGAAGCTTTCTTT
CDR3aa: CASSVLENTEAFF

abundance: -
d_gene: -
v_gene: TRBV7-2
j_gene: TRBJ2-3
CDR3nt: TGTGCCAGCAGCTTTGGCGGGACTACAGATACGCAGTATTTT
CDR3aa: CASSFGGTTDTQYF

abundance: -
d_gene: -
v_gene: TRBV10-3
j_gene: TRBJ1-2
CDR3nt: TGTGCCATCAGTGAGAATGCGGGGGCGCCGGGCTATGGCTACACCTTC
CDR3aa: CAISENAGAPGYGYTF

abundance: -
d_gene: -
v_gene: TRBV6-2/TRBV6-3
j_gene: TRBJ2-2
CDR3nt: TGTGCCAGCAGTTACGAGGGTCCCCAGAACACCGGGGAGCTGTTTTTT
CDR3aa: CASSYEGPQNTGELFF

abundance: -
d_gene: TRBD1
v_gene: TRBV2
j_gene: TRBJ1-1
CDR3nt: TGTGCCAGCAGTTACAGGGGGCAGCGCACTGAAGCTTTCTTT
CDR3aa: CASSYRGQRTEAFF

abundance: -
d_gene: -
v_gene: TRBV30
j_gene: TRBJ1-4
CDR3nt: TGTGCCTGGGCGGTCGGGGAAAAACTGTTTTTT
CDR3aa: CAWAVGEKLFF

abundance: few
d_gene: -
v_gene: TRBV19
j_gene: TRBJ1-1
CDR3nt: TGTGCCAGTACTCCTCCCCCCGGGGTCGGTGAAGCTTTCTTT
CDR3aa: CASTPPPGVGEAFF

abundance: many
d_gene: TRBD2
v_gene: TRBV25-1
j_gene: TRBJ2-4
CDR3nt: TGTGCCAGCAGTGAACCTCGACTAGCGGGAGGGCGAAACATTCAGTACTTC
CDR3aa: CASSEPRLAGGRNIQYF

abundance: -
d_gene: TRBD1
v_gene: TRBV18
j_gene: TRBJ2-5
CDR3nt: TGTGCCAGCTCACGGGACAGGTATACGGAGACCCAGTACTTC
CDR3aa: CASSRDRYTETQYF

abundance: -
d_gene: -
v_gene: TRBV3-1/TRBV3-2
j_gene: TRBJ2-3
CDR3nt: TGTGCCAGCAGCCAAGGCAGGGGCACAGATACGCAGTATTTT
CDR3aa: CASSQGRGTDTQYF

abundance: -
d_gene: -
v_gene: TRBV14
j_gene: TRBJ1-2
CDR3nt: TGTGCCAGCAGCCAAGAGGTGCGATCCTATGGCTACACCTTC
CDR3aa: CASSQEVRSYGYTF

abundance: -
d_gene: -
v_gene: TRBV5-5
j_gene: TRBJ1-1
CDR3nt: TGTGCCAGCAGCTTGATACAGGCGCTTGTGAACACTGAAGCTTTCTTT
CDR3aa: CASSLIQALVNTEAFF

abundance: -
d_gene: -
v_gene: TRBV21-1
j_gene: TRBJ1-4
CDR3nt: TGTGCCAGCAGCGACCAGGGGGCACAGAGTGAAAAACTGTTTTTT
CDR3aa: CASSDQGAQSEKLFF

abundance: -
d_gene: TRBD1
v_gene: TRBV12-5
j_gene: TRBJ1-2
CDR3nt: TGTGCTAGTGGTTTGCCACCTTACCGGGACAGGGGGCATGGCTACACCTTC
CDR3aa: CASGLPPYRDRGHGYTF

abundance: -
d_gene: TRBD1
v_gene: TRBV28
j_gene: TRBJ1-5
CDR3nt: TGTGCCAGCAGTTTAGACAGGGGCAATCAGCCCCAGCATTTT
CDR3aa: CASSLDRGNQPQHF

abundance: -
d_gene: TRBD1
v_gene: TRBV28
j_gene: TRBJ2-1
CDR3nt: TGTGCCAGCAGTTTATGGCAGGGGGCTCGGGATGAGCAGTTCTTC
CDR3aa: CASSLWQGARDEQFF

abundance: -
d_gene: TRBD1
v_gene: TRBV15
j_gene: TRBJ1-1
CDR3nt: TGTGCCACCAGCAGATATGACAGGGCCACTGAAGCTTTCTTT
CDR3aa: CATSRYDRATEAFF

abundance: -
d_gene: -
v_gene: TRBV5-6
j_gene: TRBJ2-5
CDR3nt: TGTGCCAGCAGCTTGGACGCTCGACAGCACCAAGAGACCCAGTACTTC
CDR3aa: CASSLDARQHQETQYF

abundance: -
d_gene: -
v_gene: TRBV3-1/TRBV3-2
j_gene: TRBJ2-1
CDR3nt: TGTGCCAGCAGCCAAGTGGAGAAGGAGCAGTTCTTC
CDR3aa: CASSQVEKEQFF

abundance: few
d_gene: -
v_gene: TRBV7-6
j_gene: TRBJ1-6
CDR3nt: TGTGCCAGCAGCTTACGGGCAGGGGTGGATTCACCCCTCCACTTT
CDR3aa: CASSLRAGVDSPLHF

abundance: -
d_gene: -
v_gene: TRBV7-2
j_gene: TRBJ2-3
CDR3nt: TGTGCCAGCAGCTTGGGCCCCCCCAGCACAGATACGCAGTATTTT
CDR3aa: CASSLGPPSTDTQYF

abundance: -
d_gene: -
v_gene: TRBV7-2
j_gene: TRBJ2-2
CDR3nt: TGTGCCAGCAGCTTAGTACTAGCTAGGACCGGGGAGCTGTTTTTT
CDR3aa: CASSLVLARTGELFF

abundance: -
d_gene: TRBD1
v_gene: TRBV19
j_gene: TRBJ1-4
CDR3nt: TGTGCCAGTAGTATCGGACAGGGCTTAGGTGAAAAACTGTTTTTT
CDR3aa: CASSIGQGLGEKLFF